The T cell receptor (beta chain) described here comes from a study of blood T cell repertoires in COVID-19. Study summary: The United States, Italy and Spain provided the acute and convalescent COVID-19 samples. T cells, B-cell-depleted T cells, or PBMCs provided the cDNA or gDNA that served as material.

Methods used by the authors: For nucleated cells, counts were estimated from reference gene primer amplification. TCRdb's copy holds only in-frame clones and misses some; the assay was immunoSEQ multiplex PCR. That table gives V, J and clone size, and the DNA gave D and trimming. This sample yields around 67,000 clones, of which over 65% are seen a single time; 35% to 45% belongs to the top ten. The germline V and J ends were trimmed by 7 bases and 2 bases, with 19 bases remaining between them. The CDR3 length is 16 residues. Germline-derived CDR1 and CDR2 are KGHDR and SFDVKD. Sequenced material: peripheral blood. This TCR was sampled from a woman in her 70s with acute or convalescent COVID-19. This chain joins TRBV24-1 and TRBJ2-5; perhaps TRBD2 as D (6 bases). CDR3 in DNA: TGTGCCACCAGCCCCAGGGACTCGGTACATCAAGAGACCCAGTACTTC. It is translated as CATSPRDSVHQETQYF.